This entry concerns a single T cell receptor beta chain. Its cognate antigen is unknown. This record belongs to a study of shared clonotypes between healthy human individuals. Background on the study: The donor group consisted of two women and a few men, aged 18 to 49.

Study results and caveats: Genetic and exposure-history diversity was limited by the small donor number.

Profiled with immunoSEQ multiplex PCR; TCRdb holds only in-frame clones, not every one. The sample comprises around 700,000 clones, around 78% of which are singletons, and 1.5% to 2% rests with the top ten. Among the donors, all were Caucasian adults who lived in Nashville, Tennessee. Researchers partitioned CD4+ cells into CD45RA+ naive and CD45RA-negative memory subsets. Germline V CDR1 and CDR2: LNHDA, SQIVND (reference sequence). The V gene end was trimmed by 5 bases and the J gene end by 10 bases; junction bases not matched to a gene: 18. The CDR3 totals 18 residues. The sample comprised memory CD4+ T cells sorted from blood. The subset denotes: CD45RA-negative fraction. The chain uses TRBV19 and TRBJ2-5, with TRBD2 matching 14 bases. This sequence originates from a woman aged 25 to 39 in good health. Here the CDR3 reads CASSASSGLAGARMIQYF. The CDR3 nucleotides are TGTGCCAGTAGTGCCTCCTCGGGACTAGCGGGAGCGAGAATGATCCAGTACTTC.